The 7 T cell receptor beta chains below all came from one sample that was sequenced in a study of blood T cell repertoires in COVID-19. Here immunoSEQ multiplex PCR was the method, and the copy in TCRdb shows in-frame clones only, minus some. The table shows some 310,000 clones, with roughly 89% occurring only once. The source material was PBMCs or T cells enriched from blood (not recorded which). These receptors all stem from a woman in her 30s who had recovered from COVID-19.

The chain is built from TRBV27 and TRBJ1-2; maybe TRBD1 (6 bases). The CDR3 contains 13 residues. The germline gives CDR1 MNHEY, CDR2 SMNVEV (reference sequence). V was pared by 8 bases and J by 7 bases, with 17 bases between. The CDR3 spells CASGDRRASGYTF. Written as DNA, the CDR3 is TGTGCCAGCGGTGACAGGCGGGCATCTGGCTACACCTTC.

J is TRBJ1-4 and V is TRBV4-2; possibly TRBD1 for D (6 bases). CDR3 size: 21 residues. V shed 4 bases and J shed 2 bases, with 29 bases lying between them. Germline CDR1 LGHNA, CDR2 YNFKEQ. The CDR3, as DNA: TGTGCCAGCAGCCCAGGGGCCGGGACCTCGGCGGTATTCGGGACTAATGAAAAACTGTTTTTT. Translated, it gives CASSPGAGTSAVFGTNEKLFF.

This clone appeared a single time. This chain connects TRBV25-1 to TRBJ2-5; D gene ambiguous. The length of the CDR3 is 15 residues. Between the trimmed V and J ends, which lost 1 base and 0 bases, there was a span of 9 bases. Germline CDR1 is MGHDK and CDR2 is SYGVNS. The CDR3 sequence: CASSEFVGDQETQYF. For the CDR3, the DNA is TGTGCCAGCAGTGAATTCGTCGGAGACCAAGAGACCCAGTACTTC.

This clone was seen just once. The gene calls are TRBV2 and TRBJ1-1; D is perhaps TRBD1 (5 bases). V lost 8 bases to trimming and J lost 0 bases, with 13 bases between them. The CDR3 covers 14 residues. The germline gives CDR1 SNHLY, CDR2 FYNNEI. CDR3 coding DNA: TGTGCCAGCTCCTTGGGACTGATGAACACTGAAGCTTTCTTT. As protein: CASSLGLMNTEAFF.

The CDR3 bases are TGTGCCAGTCGGACTAGCGGCTCCTACAATGAGCAGTTCTTC. As protein: CASRTSGSYNEQFF. The J gene is TRBJ2-1, the V gene TRBV2, with 10 positions matching TRBD2. The trim removed 9 bases at V and 0 bases at J, leaving 2 bases unmatched. The V gene's germline CDR1 is SNHLY and CDR2 FYNNEI. There are 14 residues in the CDR3.

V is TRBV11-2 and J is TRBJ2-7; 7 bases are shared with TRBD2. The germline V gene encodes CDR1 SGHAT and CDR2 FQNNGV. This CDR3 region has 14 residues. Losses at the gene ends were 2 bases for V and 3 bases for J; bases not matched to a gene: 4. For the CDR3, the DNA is TGTGCCAGCAGCTTAAGGGAGGGGAACTACGAGCAGTACTTC. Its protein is CASSLREGNYEQYF.

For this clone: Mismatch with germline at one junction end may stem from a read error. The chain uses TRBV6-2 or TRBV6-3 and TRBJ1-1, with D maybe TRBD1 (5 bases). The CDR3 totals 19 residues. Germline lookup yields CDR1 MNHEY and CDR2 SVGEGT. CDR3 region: CASSRAFFGTLGGNPEAFF. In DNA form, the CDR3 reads TGTGCCAGCAGTCGCGCCTTCTTCGGGACCCTCGGGGGGAACCCTGAAGCTTTCTTT.